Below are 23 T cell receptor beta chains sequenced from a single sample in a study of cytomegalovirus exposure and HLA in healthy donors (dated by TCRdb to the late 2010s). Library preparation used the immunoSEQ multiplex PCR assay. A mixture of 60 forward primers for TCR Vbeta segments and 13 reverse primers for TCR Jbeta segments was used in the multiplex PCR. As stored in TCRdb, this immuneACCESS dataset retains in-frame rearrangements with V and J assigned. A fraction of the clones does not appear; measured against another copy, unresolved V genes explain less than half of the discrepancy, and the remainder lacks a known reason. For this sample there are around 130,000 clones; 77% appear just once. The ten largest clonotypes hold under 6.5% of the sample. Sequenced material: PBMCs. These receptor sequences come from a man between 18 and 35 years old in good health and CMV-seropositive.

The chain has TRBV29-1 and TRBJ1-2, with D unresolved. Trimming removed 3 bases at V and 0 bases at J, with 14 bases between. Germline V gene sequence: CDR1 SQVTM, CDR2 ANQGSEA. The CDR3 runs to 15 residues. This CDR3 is CSVEGSEDSNYGYTF. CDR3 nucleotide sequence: TGCAGCGTTGAGGGAAGCGAGGACTCTAACTATGGCTACACCTTC.

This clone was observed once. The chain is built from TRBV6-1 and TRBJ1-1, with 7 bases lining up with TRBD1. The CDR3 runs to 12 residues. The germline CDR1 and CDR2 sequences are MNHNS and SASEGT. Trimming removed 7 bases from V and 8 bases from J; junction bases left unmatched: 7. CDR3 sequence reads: CASNYRGNEAFF. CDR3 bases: TGTGCCAGCAATTACAGGGGTAACGAAGCTTTCTTT.

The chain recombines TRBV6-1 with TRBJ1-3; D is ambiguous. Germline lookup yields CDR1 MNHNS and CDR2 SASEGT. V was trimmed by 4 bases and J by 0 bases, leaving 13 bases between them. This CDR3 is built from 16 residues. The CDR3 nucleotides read TGTGCCAGCAGTGGACCCACAGTAAGCTCTGGAAACACCATATATTTT. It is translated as CASSGPTVSSGNTIYF.

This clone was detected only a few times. CDR3 DNA sequence: TGTGCCAGCAGCTTGGGCGGGAGATCGGTTCATACGCAGTATTTT. Protein product: CASSLGGRSVHTQYF. The chain uses TRBV5-4 and TRBJ2-3, with TRBD2 matching over 7 bases. Trimming cost V 0 bases and J 7 bases; bases outside gene matches: 8. This CDR3 is 15 amino acids long. Germline CDR1 SGHNT, CDR2 YYREEE (reference sequence).

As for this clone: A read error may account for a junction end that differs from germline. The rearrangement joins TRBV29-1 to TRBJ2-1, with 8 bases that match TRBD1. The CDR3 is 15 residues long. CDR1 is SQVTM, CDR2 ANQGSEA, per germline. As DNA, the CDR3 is TGCAGCGTTGAAGGCAGGGGGCTCTCCAACAATGAGCAGTTCTTC. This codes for CSVEGRGLSNNEQFF.

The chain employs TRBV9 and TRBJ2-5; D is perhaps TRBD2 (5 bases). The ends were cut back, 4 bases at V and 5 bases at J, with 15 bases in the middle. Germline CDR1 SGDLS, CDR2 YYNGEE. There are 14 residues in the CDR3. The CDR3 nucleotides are TGTGCCAGCAGCTTCACCGGAGGTGGGGAGACCCAGTACTTC. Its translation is CASSFTGGGETQYF.

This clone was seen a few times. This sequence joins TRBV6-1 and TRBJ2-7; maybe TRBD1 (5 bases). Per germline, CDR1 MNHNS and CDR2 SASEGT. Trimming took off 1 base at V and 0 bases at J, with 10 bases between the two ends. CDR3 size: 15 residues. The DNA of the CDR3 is TGTGCCAGCAGTGAAGGGACACGCAGCTCCTACGAGCAGTACTTC. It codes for CASSEGTRSSYEQYF.

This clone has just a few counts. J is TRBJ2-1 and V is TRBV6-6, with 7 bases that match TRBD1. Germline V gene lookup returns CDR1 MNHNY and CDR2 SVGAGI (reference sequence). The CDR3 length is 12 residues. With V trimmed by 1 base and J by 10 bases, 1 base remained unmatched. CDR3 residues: CASSYWDREQFF. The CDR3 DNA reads TGTGCCAGCAGTTACTGGGACAGAGAGCAGTTCTTC.

The CDR3, as DNA: TGCGCCAGCAGCTACGGGGGACAGACCCCCGGGGAGCTGTTTTTT. Its translation: CASSYGGQTPGELFF. The chain is built from TRBV5-1 and TRBJ2-2, with D possibly TRBD1 on 7 matching bases. The V gene's germline CDR1 is SGHRS and CDR2 YFSETQ. The V gene lost 3 bases and the J gene lost 6 bases, with 15 bases spanning the gap. This CDR3 has 15 residues.

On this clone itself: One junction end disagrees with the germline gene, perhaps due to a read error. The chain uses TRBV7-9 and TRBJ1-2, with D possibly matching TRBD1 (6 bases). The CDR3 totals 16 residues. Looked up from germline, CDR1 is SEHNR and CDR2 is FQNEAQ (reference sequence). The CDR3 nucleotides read TGTTCCAGCAGCTCGGATCAGGGGAATTTTGTCAATGGCTACACCTTC. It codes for CSSSSDQGNFVNGYTF.

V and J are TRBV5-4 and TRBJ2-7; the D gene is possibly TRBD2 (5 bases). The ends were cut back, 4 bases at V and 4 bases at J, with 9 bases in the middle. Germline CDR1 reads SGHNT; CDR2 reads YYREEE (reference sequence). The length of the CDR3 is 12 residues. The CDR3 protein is CASSPTGYEQYF. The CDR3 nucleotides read TGTGCCAGCAGCCCCACGGGATACGAGCAGTACTTC. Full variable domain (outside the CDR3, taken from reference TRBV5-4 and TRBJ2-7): ETGVTQSPTHLIKTRGQQVTLRCSSQSGHNTVSWYQQALGQGPQFIFQYYREEENGRGNFPPRFSGLQFPNYSSELNVNALELDDSALYLCASSPTGYEQYFGPGTRLTVT.

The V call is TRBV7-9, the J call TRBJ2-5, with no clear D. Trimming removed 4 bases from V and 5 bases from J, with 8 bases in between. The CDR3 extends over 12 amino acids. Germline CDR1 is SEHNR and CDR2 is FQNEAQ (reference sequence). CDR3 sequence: CASSSTWETQYF. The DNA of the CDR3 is TGTGCCAGCAGCTCCACATGGGAGACCCAGTACTTC.

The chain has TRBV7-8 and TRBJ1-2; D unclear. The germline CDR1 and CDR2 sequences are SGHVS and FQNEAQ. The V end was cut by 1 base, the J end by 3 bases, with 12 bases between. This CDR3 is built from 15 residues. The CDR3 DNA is TGTGCCAGCAGCTTAGATGGCAGTCTAGACTATGGCTACACCTTC. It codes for CASSLDGSLDYGYTF. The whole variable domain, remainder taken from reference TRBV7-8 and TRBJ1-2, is GAGVSQSPRYKVAKRGQDVALRCDPISGHVSLFWYQQALGQGPEFLTYFQNEAQLDKSGLPSDRFFAERPEGSVSTLKIQRTQQEDSAVYLCASSLDGSLDYGYTFGSGTRLTVV.

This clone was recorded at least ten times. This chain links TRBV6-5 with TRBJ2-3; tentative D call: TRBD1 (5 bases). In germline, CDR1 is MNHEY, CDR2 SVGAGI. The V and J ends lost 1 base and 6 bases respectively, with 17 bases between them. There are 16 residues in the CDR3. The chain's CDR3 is CASSYYLSQGKDTQYF. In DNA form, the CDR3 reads TGTGCCAGCAGTTACTATCTGTCTCAGGGCAAGGATACGCAGTATTTT.

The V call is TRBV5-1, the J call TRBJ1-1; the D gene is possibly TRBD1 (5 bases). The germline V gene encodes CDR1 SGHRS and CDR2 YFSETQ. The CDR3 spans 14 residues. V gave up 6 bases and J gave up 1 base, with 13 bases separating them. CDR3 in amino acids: CASKIGATNTEAFF. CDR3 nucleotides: TGCGCCAGCAAGATAGGGGCAACGAACACTGAAGCTTTCTTT.

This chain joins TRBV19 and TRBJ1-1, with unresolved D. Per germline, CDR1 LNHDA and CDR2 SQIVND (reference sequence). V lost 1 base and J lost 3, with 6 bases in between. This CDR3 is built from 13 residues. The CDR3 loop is CASSIGVYTEAFF. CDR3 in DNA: TGTGCCAGTAGTATAGGAGTTTACACTGAAGCTTTCTTT.

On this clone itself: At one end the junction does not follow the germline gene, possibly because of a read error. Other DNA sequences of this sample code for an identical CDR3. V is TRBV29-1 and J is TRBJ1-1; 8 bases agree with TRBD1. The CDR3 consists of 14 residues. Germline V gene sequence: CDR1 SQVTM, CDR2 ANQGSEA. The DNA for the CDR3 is TGCAGCGCCGCCCGGAGGACAGGGAAGGATGAAGCCTTCTTT. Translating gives CSAARRTGKDEAFF.

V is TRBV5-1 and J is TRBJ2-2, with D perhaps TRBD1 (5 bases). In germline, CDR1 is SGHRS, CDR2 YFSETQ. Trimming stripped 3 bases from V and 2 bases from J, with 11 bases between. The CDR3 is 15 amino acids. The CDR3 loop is CASSWGGANTGELFF. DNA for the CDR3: TGCGCCAGCAGCTGGGGTGGGGCCAACACCGGGGAGCTGTTTTTT.

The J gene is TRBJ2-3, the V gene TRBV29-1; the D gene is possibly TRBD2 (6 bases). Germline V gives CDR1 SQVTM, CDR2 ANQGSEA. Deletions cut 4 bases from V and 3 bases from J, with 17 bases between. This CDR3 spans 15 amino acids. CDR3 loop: CSVAPTSGGTDTQYF. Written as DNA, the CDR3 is TGCAGCGTTGCCCCAACGAGTGGGGGGACAGATACGCAGTATTTT.

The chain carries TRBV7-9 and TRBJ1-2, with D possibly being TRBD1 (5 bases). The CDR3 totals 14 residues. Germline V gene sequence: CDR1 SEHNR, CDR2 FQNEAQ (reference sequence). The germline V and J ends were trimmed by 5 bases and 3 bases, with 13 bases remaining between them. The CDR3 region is CASSPPTVHYGYTF. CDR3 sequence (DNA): TGTGCCAGCAGCCCCCCGACAGTGCACTATGGCTACACCTTC.

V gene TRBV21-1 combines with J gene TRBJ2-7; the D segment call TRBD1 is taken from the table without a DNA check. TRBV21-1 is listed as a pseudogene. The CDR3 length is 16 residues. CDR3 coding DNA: TGTGCCAGCAGCAACGCCGGGACAGGGGTTCTCTACGAGCAGTACTTC. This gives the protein CASSNAGTGVLYEQYF.

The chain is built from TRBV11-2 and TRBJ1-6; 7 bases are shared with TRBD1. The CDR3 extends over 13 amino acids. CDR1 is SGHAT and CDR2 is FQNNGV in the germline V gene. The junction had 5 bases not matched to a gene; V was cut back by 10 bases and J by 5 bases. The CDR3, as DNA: TGTGCCACCGCGACAGGGAATAATTCACCCCTCCACTTT. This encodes CATATGNNSPLHF.

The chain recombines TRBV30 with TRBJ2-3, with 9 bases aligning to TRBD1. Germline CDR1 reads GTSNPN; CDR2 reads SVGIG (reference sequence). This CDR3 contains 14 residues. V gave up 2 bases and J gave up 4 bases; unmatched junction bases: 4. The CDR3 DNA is TGTGCCTGGAGTTTCGGGACAGGGTCAGATACGCAGTATTTT. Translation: CAWSFGTGSDTQYF. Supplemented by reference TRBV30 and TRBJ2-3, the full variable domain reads SQTIHQWPATLVQPVGSPLSLECTVEGTSNPNLYWYRQAAGRGLQLLFYSVGIGQISSEVPQNLSASRPQDRQFILSSKKLLLSDSGFYLCAWSFGTGSDTQYFGPGTRLTVL.